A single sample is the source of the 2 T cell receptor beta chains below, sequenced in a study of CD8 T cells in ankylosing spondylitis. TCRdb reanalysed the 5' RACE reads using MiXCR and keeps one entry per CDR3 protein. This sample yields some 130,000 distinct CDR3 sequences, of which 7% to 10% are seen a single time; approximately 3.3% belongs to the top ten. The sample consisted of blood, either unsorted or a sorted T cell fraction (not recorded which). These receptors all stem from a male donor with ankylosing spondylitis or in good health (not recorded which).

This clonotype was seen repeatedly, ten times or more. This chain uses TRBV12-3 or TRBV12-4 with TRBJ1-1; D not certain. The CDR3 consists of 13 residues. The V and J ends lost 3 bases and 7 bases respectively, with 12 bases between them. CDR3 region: CASSFGRNLEAFF. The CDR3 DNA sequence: TGTGCCAGCAGTTTTGGGAGAAATCTTGAAGCTTTCTTT.

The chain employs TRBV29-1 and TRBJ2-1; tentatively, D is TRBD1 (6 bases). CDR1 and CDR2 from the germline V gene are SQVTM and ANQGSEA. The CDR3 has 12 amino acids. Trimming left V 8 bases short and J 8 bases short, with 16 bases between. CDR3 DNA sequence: TGCAGCTACAAGGGGGATATCCATGAGCAGTTCTTC. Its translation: CSYKGDIHEQFF.